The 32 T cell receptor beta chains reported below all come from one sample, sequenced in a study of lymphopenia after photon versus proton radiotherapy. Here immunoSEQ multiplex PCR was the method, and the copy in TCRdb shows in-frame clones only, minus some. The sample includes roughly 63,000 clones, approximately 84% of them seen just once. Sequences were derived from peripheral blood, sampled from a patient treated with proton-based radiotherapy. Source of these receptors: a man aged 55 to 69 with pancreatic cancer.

The CDR3 region is CASAGLAASYNEQFF. The CDR3, as DNA: TGTGCCAGCGCGGGACTAGCGGCCTCCTACAATGAGCAGTTCTTC. This sequence joins TRBV5-6 and TRBJ2-1; 11 nucleotides line up with TRBD2. This CDR3 contains 15 residues. V lost 7 bases, J lost 0 bases, and 3 bases stayed unmatched. The germline gives CDR1 SGHDT, CDR2 YYEEEE.

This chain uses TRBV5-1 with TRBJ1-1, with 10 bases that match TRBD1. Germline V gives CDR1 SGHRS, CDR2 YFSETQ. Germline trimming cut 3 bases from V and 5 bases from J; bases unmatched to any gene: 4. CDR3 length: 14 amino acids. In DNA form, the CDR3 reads TGCGCCAGCAGCTCCGGACAGGGGGGGACTGAAGCTTTCTTT. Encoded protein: CASSSGQGGTEAFF.

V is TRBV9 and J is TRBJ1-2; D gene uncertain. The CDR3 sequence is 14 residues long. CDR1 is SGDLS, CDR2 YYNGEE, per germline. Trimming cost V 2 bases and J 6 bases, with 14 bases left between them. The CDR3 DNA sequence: TGTGCCAGCAGCGTTGACCGGGCGGGGAATGGCTACACCTTC. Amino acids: CASSVDRAGNGYTF.

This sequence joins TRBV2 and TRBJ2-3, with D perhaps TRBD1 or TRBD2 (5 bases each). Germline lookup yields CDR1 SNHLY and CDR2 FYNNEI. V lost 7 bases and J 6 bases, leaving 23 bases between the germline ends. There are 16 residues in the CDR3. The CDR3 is CASTPRLGVGEDTQYF. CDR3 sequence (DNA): TGTGCCAGCACCCCGCGCTTGGGGGTCGGGGAGGATACGCAGTATTTT.

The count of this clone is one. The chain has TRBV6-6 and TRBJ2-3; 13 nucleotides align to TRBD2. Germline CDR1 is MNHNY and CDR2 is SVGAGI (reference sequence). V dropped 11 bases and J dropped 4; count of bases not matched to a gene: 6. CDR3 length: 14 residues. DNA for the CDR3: TGTGCCGGGACTAGCGGGATGGTTGCAGATACGCAGTATTTT. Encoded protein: CAGTSGMVADTQYF.

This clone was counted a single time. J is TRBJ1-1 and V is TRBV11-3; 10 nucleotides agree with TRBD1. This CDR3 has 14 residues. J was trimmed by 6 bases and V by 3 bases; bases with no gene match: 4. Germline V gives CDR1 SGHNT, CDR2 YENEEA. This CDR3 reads CASSLGQGWPEAFF. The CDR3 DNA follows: TGTGCCAGCAGCTTGGGACAGGGGTGGCCTGAAGCTTTCTTT.

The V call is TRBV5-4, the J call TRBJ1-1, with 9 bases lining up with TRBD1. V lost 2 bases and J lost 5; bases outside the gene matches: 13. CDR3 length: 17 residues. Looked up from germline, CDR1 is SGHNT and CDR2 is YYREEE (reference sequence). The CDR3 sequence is CASSFPGTGMVGTEAFF. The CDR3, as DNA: TGTGCCAGCAGCTTCCCTGGGACAGGGATGGTTGGAACTGAAGCTTTCTTT. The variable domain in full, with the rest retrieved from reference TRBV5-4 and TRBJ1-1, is ETGVTQSPTHLIKTRGQQVTLRCSSQSGHNTVSWYQQALGQGPQFIFQYYREEENGRGNFPPRFSGLQFPNYSSELNVNALELDDSALYLCASSFPGTGMVGTEAFFGQGTRLTVV.

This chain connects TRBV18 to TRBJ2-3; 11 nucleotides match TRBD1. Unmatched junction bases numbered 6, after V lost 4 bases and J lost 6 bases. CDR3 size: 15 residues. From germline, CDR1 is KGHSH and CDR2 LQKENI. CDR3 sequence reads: CASSLRTGGRDTQYF. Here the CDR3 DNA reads TGTGCCAGCTCACTAAGGACAGGGGGCAGGGATACGCAGTATTTT.

The DNA for the CDR3 is TGTGCCAGCAGCTACAGCGGGGCCAGGCAAGAGACCCAGTACTTC. Translating it yields CASSYSGARQETQYF. The chain joins TRBV5-5 to TRBJ2-5; TRBD2 matches 7 bases. Germline values: CDR1 SGHKS, CDR2 YYEKEE (reference sequence). The ends lost 3 bases at V and 2 bases at J; junction bases unmatched: 7. This CDR3 is 15 amino acids long.

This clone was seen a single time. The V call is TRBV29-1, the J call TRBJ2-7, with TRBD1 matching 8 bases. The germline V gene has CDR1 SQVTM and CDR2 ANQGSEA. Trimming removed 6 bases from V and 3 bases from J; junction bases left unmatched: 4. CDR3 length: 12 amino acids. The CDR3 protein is CSVWTGRYEQYF. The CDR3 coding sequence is TGCAGCGTGTGGACAGGGCGCTACGAGCAGTACTTC.

CDR3 region: CASSSGLAGGGFTDTQYF. The CDR3 DNA reads as TGCGCCAGCAGCTCGGGACTAGCGGGAGGGGGATTCACAGATACGCAGTATTTT. The V call is TRBV5-1, the J call TRBJ2-3, with 16 bases identical to TRBD2. This CDR3 spans 18 amino acids. From germline, CDR1 is SGHRS and CDR2 YFSETQ. Losses at the gene ends were 3 bases for V and 2 bases for J; bases not matched to a gene: 6.

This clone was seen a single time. The chain's CDR3 is CASKPSGSKETQYF. For the CDR3, the DNA is TGTGCCAGCAAACCCTCGGGATCCAAAGAGACCCAGTACTTC. The rearrangement links TRBV6-6 to TRBJ2-5; possible D gene TRBD2, 5 bases. The V end lost 7 bases, the J end lost 3 bases, and 15 bases lay between the germline ends. The CDR3 is 14 amino acids. The germline gives CDR1 MNHNY, CDR2 SVGAGI (reference sequence).

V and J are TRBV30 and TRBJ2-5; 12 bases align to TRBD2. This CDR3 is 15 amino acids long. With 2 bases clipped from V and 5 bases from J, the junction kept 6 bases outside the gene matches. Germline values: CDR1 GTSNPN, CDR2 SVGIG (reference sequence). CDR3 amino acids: CAWSSTSGSRETQYF. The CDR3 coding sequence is TGTGCCTGGAGTTCGACTAGCGGGAGCCGGGAGACCCAGTACTTC.

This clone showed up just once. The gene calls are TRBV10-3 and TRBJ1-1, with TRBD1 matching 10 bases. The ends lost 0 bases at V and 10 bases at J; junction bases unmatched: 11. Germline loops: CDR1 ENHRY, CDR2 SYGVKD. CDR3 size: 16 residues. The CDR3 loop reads CAISESLRQGASSAFF. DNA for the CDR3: TGTGCCATCAGTGAGTCTCTGAGACAGGGGGCCTCGTCAGCTTTCTTT.

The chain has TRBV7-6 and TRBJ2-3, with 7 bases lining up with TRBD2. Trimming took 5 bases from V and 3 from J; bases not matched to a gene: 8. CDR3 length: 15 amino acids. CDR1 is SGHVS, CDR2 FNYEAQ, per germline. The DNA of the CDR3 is TGTGCCAGCAGCCCCCTAGCGGACTCTACAGATACGCAGTATTTT. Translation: CASSPLADSTDTQYF.

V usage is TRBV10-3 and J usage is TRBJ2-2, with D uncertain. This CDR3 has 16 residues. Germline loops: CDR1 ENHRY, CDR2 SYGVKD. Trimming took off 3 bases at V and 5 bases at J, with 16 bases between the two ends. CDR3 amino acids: CAISDLAGQITGELFF. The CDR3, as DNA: TGTGCCATCAGTGATCTTGCCGGCCAAATTACCGGGGAGCTGTTTTTT.

Written as DNA, the CDR3 is TGTGCCAGCAGCGTAATTTCCAGAAATTCACCCCTCCACTTT. Its translation: CASSVISRNSPLHF. The chain joins TRBV9 to TRBJ1-6; D is unresolved. CDR1 SGDLS and CDR2 YYNGEE come from the germline V gene. Trimming removed 1 base at V and 7 bases at J, with 9 bases between. The length of the CDR3 is 14 residues.

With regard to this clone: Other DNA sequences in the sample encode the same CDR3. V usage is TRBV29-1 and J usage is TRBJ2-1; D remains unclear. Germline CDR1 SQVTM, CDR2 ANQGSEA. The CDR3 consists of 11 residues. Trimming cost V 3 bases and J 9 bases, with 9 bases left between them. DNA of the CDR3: TGCAGCGTTGATGGGGTTGGTGAGCAGTTCTTC. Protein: CSVDGVGEQFF.

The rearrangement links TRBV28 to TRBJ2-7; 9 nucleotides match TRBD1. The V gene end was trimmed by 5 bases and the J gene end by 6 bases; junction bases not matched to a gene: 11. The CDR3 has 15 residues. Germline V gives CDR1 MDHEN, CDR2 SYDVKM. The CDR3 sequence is CASSVPGTGLVEQYF. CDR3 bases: TGTGCCAGCAGTGTTCCCGGGACAGGGCTTGTCGAGCAGTACTTC.

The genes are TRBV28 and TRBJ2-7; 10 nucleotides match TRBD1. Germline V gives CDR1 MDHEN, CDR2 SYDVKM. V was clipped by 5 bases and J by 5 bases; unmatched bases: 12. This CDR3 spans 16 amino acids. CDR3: CASSPRGQGFRDEQYF. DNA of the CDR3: TGTGCCAGCAGTCCGAGGGGACAGGGGTTTAGGGACGAGCAGTACTTC.

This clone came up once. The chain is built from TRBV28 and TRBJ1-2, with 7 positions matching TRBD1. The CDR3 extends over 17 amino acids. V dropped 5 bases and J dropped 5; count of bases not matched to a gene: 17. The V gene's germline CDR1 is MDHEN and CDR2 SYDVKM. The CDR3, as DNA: TGTGCCAGCAGTACCGGGACAGAATCCCAAAAACCTTATGGCTACACCTTC. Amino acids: CASSTGTESQKPYGYTF.

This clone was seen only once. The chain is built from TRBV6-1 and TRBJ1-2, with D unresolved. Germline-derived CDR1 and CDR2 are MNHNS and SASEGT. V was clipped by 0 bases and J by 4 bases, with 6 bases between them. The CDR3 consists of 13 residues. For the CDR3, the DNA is TGTGCCAGCAGTGAAGCCTGGGGCTATGGCTACACCTTC. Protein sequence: CASSEAWGYGYTF.

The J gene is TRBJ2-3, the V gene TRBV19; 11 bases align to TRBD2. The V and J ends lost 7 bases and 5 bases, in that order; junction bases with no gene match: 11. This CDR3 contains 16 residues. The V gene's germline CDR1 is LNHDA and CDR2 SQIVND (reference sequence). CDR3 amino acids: CASIGGGLAGGDTQYF. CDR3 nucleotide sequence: TGTGCCAGTATTGGAGGGGGGCTAGCGGGAGGAGATACGCAGTATTTT.

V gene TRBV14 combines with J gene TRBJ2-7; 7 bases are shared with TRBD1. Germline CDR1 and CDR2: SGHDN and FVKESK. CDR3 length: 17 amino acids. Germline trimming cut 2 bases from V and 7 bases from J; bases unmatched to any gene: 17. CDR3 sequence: CASSQKSPREGAREQYF. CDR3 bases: TGTGCCAGCAGCCAAAAGTCCCCGCGTGAGGGGGCGCGAGAGCAGTACTTC.

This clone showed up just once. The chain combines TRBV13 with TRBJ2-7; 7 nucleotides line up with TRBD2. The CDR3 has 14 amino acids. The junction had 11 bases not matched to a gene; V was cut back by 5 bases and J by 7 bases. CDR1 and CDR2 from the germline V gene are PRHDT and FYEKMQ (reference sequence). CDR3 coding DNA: TGTGCCAGCAGCACTGCGGGAGAGATAAGGGAGCAGTACTTC. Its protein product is CASSTAGEIREQYF.

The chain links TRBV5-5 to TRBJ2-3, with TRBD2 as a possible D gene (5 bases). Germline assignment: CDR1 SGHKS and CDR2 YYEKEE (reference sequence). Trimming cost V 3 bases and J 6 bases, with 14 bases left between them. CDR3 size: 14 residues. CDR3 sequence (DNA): TGTGCCAGCAGCTCCGGGGAACCGGAGGATACGCAGTATTTT. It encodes CASSSGEPEDTQYF.

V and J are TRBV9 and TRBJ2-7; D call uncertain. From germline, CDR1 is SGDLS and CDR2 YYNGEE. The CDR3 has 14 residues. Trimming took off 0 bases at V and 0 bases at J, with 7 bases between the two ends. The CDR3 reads CASSVGFSSYEQYF. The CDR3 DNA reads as TGTGCCAGCAGCGTAGGCTTCAGCTCCTACGAGCAGTACTTC. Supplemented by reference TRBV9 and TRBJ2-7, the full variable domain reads DSGVTQTPKHLITATGQRVTLRCSPRSGDLSVYWYQQSLDQGLQFLIQYYNGEERAKGNILERFSAQQFPDLHSELNLSSLELGDSALYFCASSVGFSSYEQYFGPGTRLTVT.

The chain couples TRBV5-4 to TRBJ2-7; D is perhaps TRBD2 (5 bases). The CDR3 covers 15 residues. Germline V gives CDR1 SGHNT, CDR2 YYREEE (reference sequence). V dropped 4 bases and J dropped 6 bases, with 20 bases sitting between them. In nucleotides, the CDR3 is TGTGCCAGCAGCCAAAGGACTGGAGAGAGGCTCGAGCAGTACTTC. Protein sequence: CASSQRTGERLEQYF. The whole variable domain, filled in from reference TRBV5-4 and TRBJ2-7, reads ETGVTQSPTHLIKTRGQQVTLRCSSQSGHNTVSWYQQALGQGPQFIFQYYREEENGRGNFPPRFSGLQFPNYSSELNVNALELDDSALYLCASSQRTGERLEQYFGPGTRLTVT.

The CDR3 coding sequence is TGTGCCAGCAGTTACTCGGGTCCGAAGGAGCCTGAGCAGTTCTTC. Its protein product is CASSYSGPKEPEQFF. This chain joins TRBV6-5 and TRBJ2-1; D ambiguous. The V gene lost 0 bases and the J gene lost 9 bases, with 15 bases spanning the gap. CDR1 and CDR2 from the germline V gene are MNHEY and SVGAGI. There are 15 residues in the CDR3.

DNA for the CDR3: TGTGCCAGCAGCCCGGGGCCTAGCACAGATACGCAGTATTTT. It codes for CASSPGPSTDTQYF. J is TRBJ2-3 and V is TRBV9; D is tentatively TRBD1 or TRBD2 (5 bases each). The germline V and J ends were trimmed by 4 bases and 0 bases, with 9 bases remaining between them. The CDR3 runs to 14 residues. Germline V CDR1 and CDR2: SGDLS, YYNGEE.

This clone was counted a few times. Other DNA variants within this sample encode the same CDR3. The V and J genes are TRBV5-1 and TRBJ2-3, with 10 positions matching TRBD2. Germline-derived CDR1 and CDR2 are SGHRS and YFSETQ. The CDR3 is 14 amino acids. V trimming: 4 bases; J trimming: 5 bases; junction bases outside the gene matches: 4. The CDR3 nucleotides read TGCGCCAGCAGCCTAGCGGGAGCGGTAGATACGCAGTATTTT. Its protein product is CASSLAGAVDTQYF.

The CDR3 loop reads CASSSRGAREQYF. The CDR3 nucleotides read TGTGCCAGCAGCTCCCGCGGGGCTAGGGAGCAGTACTTC. The chain is built from TRBV7-6 and TRBJ2-7; D is possibly TRBD2 (6 bases). Germline assignment: CDR1 SGHVS and CDR2 FNYEAQ. This CDR3 is built from 13 residues. V shed 4 bases and J shed 7 bases, with 14 bases lying between them.